A selection of T cell receptor beta chains follows, all from one sample in a study of Ad26.COV2.S vaccination and SARS-CoV-2 variants. Some clones are missing from TCRdb's copy, which holds only in-frame ones; the method was immunoSEQ multiplex PCR. The sample includes around 370,000 clones, 70% to 90% of them seen just once. This specimen consisted of peripheral blood, obtained in a trial of Ad26.COV2.S vaccine versus placebo. The receptor set was obtained from a person between 18 and 65 years old who received the Ad26.COV2.S COVID-19 vaccine or a placebo. Both conserved end residues are trimmed from each CDR3.

V gene	J gene	CDR3 protein
TRBV21-1	TRBJ2-5	ASSKGFETQY
TRBV4-1	TRBJ2-7	ASSRLGGSYEQY
TRBV19	TRBJ1-1	ASSRGTPRNTEAF
TRBV5-6	TRBJ2-3	ASSFQLTGGPDTQY
TRBV18	TRBJ1-1	ASSPQGAGTEAF
TRBV28	TRBJ1-1	ASSFLGGGTEAF
TRBV12-5	TRBJ1-1	ASGTGRNDEAF
TRBV4-3	TRBJ2-3	ANSLDRGRWTDTQY
TRBV15	TRBJ2-1	ATSRGLADEQF
TRBV18	TRBJ2-1	ASSTRSTGDEQF
TRBV5-6	TRBJ2-2	ASSLAKGGTGELF
TRBV9	TRBJ2-5	ASSVDSRETQY
TRBV7-8	TRBJ2-5	ASSLAISGTGEETQY
TRBV14	TRBJ1-5	ASSQPTGQPSNQPQH
TRBV9	TRBJ1-3	ASSVGGTAGSGNTIY
TRBV28	TRBJ2-5	ASSLLTSGRVETQY
TRBV24-1	TRBJ1-6	ATSGGKSPLH
TRBV12-3/TRBV12-4	TRBJ2-2	ASSLTVTGELF
TRBV4-1	TRBJ2-5	ASSPSVQETQY
TRBV5-5	TRBJ2-2	ASTRQGSGELF
TRBV5-5	TRBJ1-3	ASSLVAGNSGNTIY
TRBV6-5	TRBJ2-7	ASADTDLTYEQY
TRBV3-1/TRBV3-2	TRBJ1-6	ASSQDGDRAHNSPLH
TRBV7-9	TRBJ2-2	ASSLAGGLTGELF
TRBV19	TRBJ2-2	ASKRARVNTGELF
TRBV9	TRBJ1-3	ASSAETAGNTIY
TRBV2	TRBJ2-7	ASSRQGGKYEQY
TRBV14	TRBJ1-3	ASSQTTPGNTIY
TRBV4-3	TRBJ1-2	ASSQAVGNYGYT
TRBV12-3/TRBV12-4	TRBJ1-5	ASSLRNNQPQH
TRBV28	TRBJ1-2	ASSRDRVGYGYT
TRBV19	TRBJ1-5	ASSRGSLNQPQH
TRBV6-5	TRBJ1-4	ASMGPGTVQEKLF
TRBV25-1	TRBJ2-1	ASSGYLTSGRDVEQF
TRBV9	TRBJ2-3	ASSYPRGAGSTDTQY
TRBV12-3/TRBV12-4	TRBJ1-3	ASSLQGGNTIY
TRBV2	TRBJ2-3	ARGTLSTDTQY
TRBV30	TRBJ1-6	AWSVSRQGASNSPLH
TRBV4-3	TRBJ2-2	ASSQEVSDVGELF
TRBV7-9	TRBJ2-3	ASSFSSSGGVDTQY
TRBV24-1	TRBJ2-5	ATSDSGHGGAQY